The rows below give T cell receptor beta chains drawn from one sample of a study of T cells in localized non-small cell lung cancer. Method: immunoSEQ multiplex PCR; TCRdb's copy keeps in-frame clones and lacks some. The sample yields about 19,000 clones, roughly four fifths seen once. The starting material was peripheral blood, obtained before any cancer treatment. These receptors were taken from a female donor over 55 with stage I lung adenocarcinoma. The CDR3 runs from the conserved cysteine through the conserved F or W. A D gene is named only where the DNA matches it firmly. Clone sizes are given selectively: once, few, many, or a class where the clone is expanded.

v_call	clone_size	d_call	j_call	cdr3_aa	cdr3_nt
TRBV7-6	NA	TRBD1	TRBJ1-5	CASSLRQGGNQPQHF	TGTGCCAGCAGCTTAAGACAGGGTGGCAATCAGCCCCAGCATTTT
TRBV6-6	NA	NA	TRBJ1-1	CASSWQDTEAFF	TGTGCCAGCAGTTGGCAGGACACTGAAGCTTTCTTT
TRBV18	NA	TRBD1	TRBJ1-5	CASSLGQNQPQHF	TGTGCCAGCTCACTGGGACAGAATCAGCCCCAGCATTTT
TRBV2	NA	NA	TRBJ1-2	CASSEQGYGYTF	TGTGCCAGCAGTGAACAGGGTTATGGCTACACCTTC
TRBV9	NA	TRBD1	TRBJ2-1	CASSVAGQSYNEQFF	TGTGCCAGCAGCGTAGCGGGACAGTCCTACAATGAGCAGTTCTTC
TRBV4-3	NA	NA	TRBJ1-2	CASSQLGAFYGYTF	TGCGCCAGCAGCCAGCTTGGGGCTTTCTATGGCTACACCTTC
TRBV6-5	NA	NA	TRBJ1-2	CASSTGRYGYTF	TGTGCCAGCAGCACCGGACGGTATGGCTACACCTTC
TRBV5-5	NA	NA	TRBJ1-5	CASTQTPRQEQPQHF	TGTGCCAGCACCCAAACCCCCAGGCAGGAGCAGCCCCAGCATTTT
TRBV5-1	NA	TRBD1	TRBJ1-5	CASSSGQGEQPQHF	TGCGCCAGCAGTTCCGGACAGGGGGAGCAGCCCCAGCATTTT
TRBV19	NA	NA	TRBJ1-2	CASSISGEGYGYTF	TGTGCCAGTAGTATAAGCGGGGAGGGCTATGGCTACACCTTC
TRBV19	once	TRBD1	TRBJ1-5	CASSIDRTGGRQPQHF	TGTGCCAGTAGTATAGACCGGACAGGGGGAAGGCAGCCCCAGCATTTT
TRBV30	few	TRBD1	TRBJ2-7	CAGLRGLYEQYF	TGTGCGGGGCTCAGGGGGCTCTACGAGCAGTACTTC